The subject of this entry is one T cell receptor beta chain. The data were obtained in a study of cytomegalovirus exposure and HLA in healthy donors. PCR used 60 Vbeta primers and 13 Jbeta primers. Using immunoSEQ multiplex PCR, the repertoire was profiled, and TCRdb retains in-frame clones only, with some absent. The sample lists over 150,000 clones, about 80% occurring once. The CDR3 is 16 amino acids. V lost 2 bases and J 1 base, leaving 17 bases between the germline ends. Germline CDR1 SQVTM, CDR2 ANQGSEA. The chain combines TRBV29-1 with TRBJ2-5, with a possible D match to TRBD1 (6 bases). The clonotype originates from a man under 40 in good health and CMV-seronegative. Sequenced sample: PBMCs. The CDR3 loop reads CSVEKKVTGPQETQYF. Here the CDR3 DNA reads TGCAGCGTTGAAAAAAAAGTGACAGGACCCCAAGAGACCCAGTACTTC.